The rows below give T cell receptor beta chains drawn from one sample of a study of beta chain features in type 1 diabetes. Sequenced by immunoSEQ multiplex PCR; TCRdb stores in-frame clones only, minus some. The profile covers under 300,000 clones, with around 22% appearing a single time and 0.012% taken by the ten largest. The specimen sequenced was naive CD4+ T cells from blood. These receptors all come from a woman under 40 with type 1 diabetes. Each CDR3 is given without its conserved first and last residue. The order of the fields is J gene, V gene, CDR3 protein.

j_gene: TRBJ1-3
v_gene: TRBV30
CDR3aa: ALDSGAGNTIY

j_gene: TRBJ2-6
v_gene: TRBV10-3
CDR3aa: AISDGVSGANVLT

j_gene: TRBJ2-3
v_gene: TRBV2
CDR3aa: ASSADTPDTQY

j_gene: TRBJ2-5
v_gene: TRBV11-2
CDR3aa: ASSQSPGQGIETQY

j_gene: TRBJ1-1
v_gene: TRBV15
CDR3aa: ATSREADVGALNTEAF

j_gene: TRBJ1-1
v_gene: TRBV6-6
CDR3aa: ASSGQMNTEAF

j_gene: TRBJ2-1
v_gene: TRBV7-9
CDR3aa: ASGSPGTRDNEQF

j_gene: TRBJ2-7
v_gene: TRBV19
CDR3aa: ASSAQGYEQY

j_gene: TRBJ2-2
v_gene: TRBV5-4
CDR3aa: ASAGGRGTGELF

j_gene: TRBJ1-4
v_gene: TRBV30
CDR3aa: AWSVPAGINEKLF

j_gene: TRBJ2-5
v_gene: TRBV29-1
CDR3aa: SGILGQLQETQY

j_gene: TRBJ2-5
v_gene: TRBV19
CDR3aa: ASSIAGGQETQY

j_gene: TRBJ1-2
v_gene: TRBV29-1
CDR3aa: SVMYGANYGYT

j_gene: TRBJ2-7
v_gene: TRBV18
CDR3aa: ASSRSSGNTYEQY

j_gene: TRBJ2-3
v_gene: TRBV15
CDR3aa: ATSRAGGDTQY

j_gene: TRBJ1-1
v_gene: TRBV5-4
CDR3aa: ASSSPRQGNTEAF

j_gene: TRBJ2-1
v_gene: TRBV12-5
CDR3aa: ASGLGLAGGNEQF

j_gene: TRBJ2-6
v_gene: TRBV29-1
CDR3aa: SVGQGPRSGANVLT

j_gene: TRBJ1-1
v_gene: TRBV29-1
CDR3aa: SARSGTGGTEAF

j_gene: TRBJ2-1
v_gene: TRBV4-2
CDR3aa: ASSQGTGRYNEQF

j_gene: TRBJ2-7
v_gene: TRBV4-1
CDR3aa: ASSHRSKSHEQY

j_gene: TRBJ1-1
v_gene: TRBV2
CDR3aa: ASSDLQGVLKAF

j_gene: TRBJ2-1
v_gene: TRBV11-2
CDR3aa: ASSFSGQGEYNEQF

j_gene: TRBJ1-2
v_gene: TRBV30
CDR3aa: AWSAGQNYGYT

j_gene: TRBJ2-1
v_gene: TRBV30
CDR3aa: AWSSGLAWNEQF

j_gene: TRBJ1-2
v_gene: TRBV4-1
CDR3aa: ASTPGTGGGYT

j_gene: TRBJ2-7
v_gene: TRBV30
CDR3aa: AWRGWGDEQY

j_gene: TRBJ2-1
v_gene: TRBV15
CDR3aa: ATSRVGRADNEQF

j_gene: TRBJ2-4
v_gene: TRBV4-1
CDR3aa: ASSQDRTGGLDIQY

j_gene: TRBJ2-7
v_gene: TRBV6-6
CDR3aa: ASRSGSLEQY

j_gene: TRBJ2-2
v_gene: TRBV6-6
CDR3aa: ASSQRDPGELF

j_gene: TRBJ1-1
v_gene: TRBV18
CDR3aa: ASSGGPNTEAF